This note documents a single T cell receptor (beta chain) sequence. Its antigen remains unidentified. The data were obtained in a study of siplizumab effects on memory and regulatory T cells. Study-level findings and limits: Significantly reduced by siplizumab was the cumulative frequency of alloreactive sequences, namely those traceable to unstimulated CD4+ memory cells. Siplizumab conditions gave an average of about 70% Treg-derived mappable alloreactive CD4+ clones, versus less than 35% for controls. A naive or memory phenotype could not be assigned to roughly 80-95% of the proliferating CD4+ or CD8+ clones.

The germline gives CDR1 SGHRS, CDR2 YFSETQ. This CDR3 has 13 amino acids. V was pared by 4 bases and J by 7 bases, with 12 bases between. About 10^5 TCR templates were measured in each sample. Some clones are missing from TCRdb's copy, which holds only in-frame ones; the method was immunoSEQ multiplex PCR. This table has about 110,000 clones, about nine tenths appearing once. This TCR was sampled from a human donor in good health. The chain uses TRBV5-1 and TRBJ2-1; no firm D call. The sample comprised CD4+ T cells sorted from blood. The CDR3 nucleotides are TGCGCCAGCAGCGAAAGGAGTAGGAATGAGCAGTTCTTC. Translated: CASSERSRNEQFF.